A single sample gave rise to the 16 T cell receptor beta chains below, sequenced in a study of T cell responses to AZD1222 COVID-19 vaccine. Sequenced by immunoSEQ multiplex PCR; TCRdb stores in-frame clones only, minus some. Of tens of thousands of clones listed, approximately 85% are singletons. The sample was peripheral blood, taken 28 days after the second AZD1222 dose. The receptor set was obtained from an adult who received the AZD1222 COVID-19 vaccine.

CDR3 sequence reads: CAWSVHLRNEQFF. CDR3 in DNA: TGTGCCTGGAGTGTACATCTGCGGAATGAGCAGTTCTTC. This chain links TRBV30 with TRBJ2-1; D not resolved. Germline lookup yields CDR1 GTSNPN and CDR2 SVGIG (reference sequence). With 0 bases removed from V and 7 bases from J, the gap between germline ends came to 10 bases. This CDR3 region has 13 residues.

In this sample, this clone turned up a few times. The rearrangement joins TRBV10-3 to TRBJ2-7; 16 bases fit TRBD2. The CDR3 is 17 amino acids. Per the germline V gene, CDR1 is ENHRY and CDR2 is SYGVKD. The V gene end was trimmed by 6 bases and the J gene end by 1 base; junction bases not matched to a gene: 6. The CDR3 region is CAIRGTSGRALSYEQYF. The CDR3 DNA reads as TGTGCCATCAGAGGGACTAGCGGGAGGGCTCTTTCCTACGAGCAGTACTTC.

The chain is built from TRBV3-1 (or the pseudogene TRBV3-2) and TRBJ1-2; weak D call: TRBD1 (5 bases). V was trimmed by 0 bases and J by 14 bases, leaving 19 bases between them. This CDR3 has 14 amino acids. CDR1 LGHDT and CDR2 YNNKEL come from the germline V gene (reference sequence). The CDR3 nucleotides read TGTGCCAGCAGCCAAGATACGGGACGGAGGGCTTGGACCTTC. Amino acids: CASSQDTGRRAWTF.

The chain links TRBV6-2 or TRBV6-3 to TRBJ2-3; 13 nucleotides match TRBD2. Germline CDR1 reads MNHEY; CDR2 reads SVGEGT. There are 21 residues in the CDR3. The trim removed 0 bases at V and 4 bases at J, leaving 16 bases unmatched. CDR3 coding DNA: TGTGCCAGCAGTTACTCGAAAGAAACTAGCGGGAGGGCCTTCCGGCCAGATACGCAGTATTTT. Protein product: CASSYSKETSGRAFRPDTQYF.

The chain uses TRBV6-5 and TRBJ1-6; D might be TRBD1 (5 bases). The length of the CDR3 is 16 residues. CDR1 is MNHEY and CDR2 is SVGAGI in the germline V gene. V was pared by 4 bases and J by 7 bases, with 17 bases between. The CDR3 here is CASSFLQDPMNSPLHF. Here the CDR3 DNA reads TGTGCCAGCAGTTTTTTACAGGATCCCATGAATTCACCCCTCCACTTT.

In DNA form, the CDR3 reads TGTGCCAGTAGTAAGACCGGGACTACTTTCTACGAGCAGTACTTC. It is translated as CASSKTGTTFYEQYF. This chain uses TRBV19 with TRBJ2-7, with TRBD2 matching 7 bases. Germline CDR1 LNHDA, CDR2 SQIVND (reference sequence). V shed 4 bases, J shed 3 bases, and the junction held 9 bases outside the gene matches. The CDR3 has 15 amino acids.

This chain connects TRBV21-1 to TRBJ2-3; the DNA was not compared with TRBD1, the D call given in the table. TRBV21-1 is a pseudogene locus. This CDR3 is built from 23 residues. CDR3 in amino acids: CASSKDPPLDRHSCFGYTDTQYF. The CDR3 coding sequence is TGTGCCAGCAGCAAAGATCCCCCTCTCGACAGGCATTCATGTTTCGGTTACACAGATACGCAGTATTTT.

Notes on this clone: The same CDR3 can be traced to other DNA sequences in this sample. The chain couples TRBV20-1 to TRBJ1-3; D gene unclear. CDR1 is DFQATT and CDR2 is SNEGSKA in the germline V gene (reference sequence). The CDR3 is 11 residues long. V was trimmed by 3 bases and J by 4 bases, leaving 4 bases between them. CDR3 loop: CSARSGNTIYF. In nucleotides, the CDR3 is TGCAGTGCTAGGAGCGGAAACACCATATATTTT.

V usage is TRBV11-3 and J usage is TRBJ2-7; possibly TRBD1 for D (6 bases). The CDR3 spans 13 residues. Trimming took 2 bases from V and 7 from J, leaving 12 bases between them. The germline V gene has CDR1 SGHNT and CDR2 YENEEA. Written as DNA, the CDR3 is TGTGCCAGCAGCTTACAGGGGCCATCGGAGCAGTACTTC. Translating it yields CASSLQGPSEQYF.

This chain links TRBV7-3 with TRBJ1-3; D is perhaps TRBD1 (5 bases). V was trimmed by 5 bases and J by 0 bases, leaving 14 bases between them. Germline V lookup: CDR1 SGHTA, CDR2 FQGTGA. This CDR3 spans 16 amino acids. The CDR3 loop reads CASSAAGSGSGNTIYF. Here the CDR3 DNA reads TGTGCCAGCAGCGCCGCAGGGTCGGGCTCTGGAAACACCATATATTTT.

V usage is TRBV10-1 and J usage is TRBJ2-4; 8 nucleotides match TRBD1. V shed 2 bases, J shed 0 bases, and the junction held 3 bases outside the gene matches. This CDR3 contains 16 residues. Germline V gives CDR1 WNHNN, CDR2 SYGVQD (reference sequence). The CDR3 loop is CASSEGQGIAKNIQYF. CDR3 DNA: TGCGCCAGCAGTGAGGGACAGGGAATAGCCAAAAACATTCAGTACTTC.

This chain links TRBV5-5 with TRBJ1-4; possibly TRBD1 for D (5 bases). There are 14 residues in the CDR3. Trimming removed 6 bases at V and 4 bases at J, with 13 bases between. Germline CDR1 is SGHKS and CDR2 is YYEKEE (reference sequence). CDR3 protein: CASTTGLFNEKLFF. DNA of the CDR3: TGTGCCAGCACCACGGGGCTGTTTAATGAAAAACTGTTTTTT.

The V call is TRBV27, the J call TRBJ1-5; D is perhaps TRBD1 (5 bases). The CDR3 is 15 amino acids. CDR1 is MNHEY, CDR2 SMNVEV, per germline (reference sequence). Trimming took 2 bases from V and 5 from J, leaving 13 bases between them. The DNA for the CDR3 is TGTGCCAGCAGTTTAGAGGGGTACGAGCATCAGCCCCAGCATTTT. Encoded protein: CASSLEGYEHQPQHF.

The chain links TRBV9 to TRBJ1-2; no clear D. The CDR3 is made up of 16 amino acids. V dropped 0 bases and J dropped 4 bases, with 16 bases sitting between them. Germline CDR1 and CDR2: SGDLS and YYNGEE. CDR3 DNA: TGTGCCAGCAGCGTAGAACCCGACTCCCATACCTATGGCTACACCTTC. Its protein product is CASSVEPDSHTYGYTF.

The V call is TRBV5-4, the J call TRBJ2-7; D call uncertain. Trimming left V 3 bases short and J 0 bases short, with 4 bases between. Germline loops: CDR1 SGHNT, CDR2 YYREEE (reference sequence). This CDR3 comprises 12 residues. The CDR3 DNA sequence: TGTGCCAGCAGCTCCAGCTCCTACGAGCAGTACTTC. Its protein is CASSSSSYEQYF.

The rearrangement joins TRBV7-2 to TRBJ2-1; D is ambiguous. V lost 7 bases, J lost 0 bases, and 10 bases lay in between. The CDR3 has 14 amino acids. Germline CDR1 reads SGHTA; CDR2 reads FQGNSA. The CDR3: CASIPSSSYNEQFF. The DNA of the CDR3 is TGTGCCAGCATTCCATCCAGCTCCTACAATGAGCAGTTCTTC.